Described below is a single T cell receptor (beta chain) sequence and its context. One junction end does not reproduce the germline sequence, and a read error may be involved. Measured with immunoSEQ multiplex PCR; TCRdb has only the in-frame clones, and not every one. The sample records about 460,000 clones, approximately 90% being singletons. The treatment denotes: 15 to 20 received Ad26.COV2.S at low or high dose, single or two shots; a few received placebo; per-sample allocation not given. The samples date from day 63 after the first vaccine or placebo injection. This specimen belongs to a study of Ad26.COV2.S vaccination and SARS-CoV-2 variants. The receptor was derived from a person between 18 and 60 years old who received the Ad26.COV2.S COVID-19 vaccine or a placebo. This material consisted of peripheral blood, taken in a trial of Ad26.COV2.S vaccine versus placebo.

The CDR3 DNA follows: TGTGCTAGCAGCTATCGCCGGACAGGGGAAGAGACCCAGTACTTC. This sequence encodes CASSYRRTGEETQYF. The chain uses TRBV7-7 and TRBJ2-5; 9 bases map to TRBD1. The CDR3 extends over 15 amino acids. Germline loops: CDR1 SSHAT, CDR2 FNYEAQ (reference sequence).